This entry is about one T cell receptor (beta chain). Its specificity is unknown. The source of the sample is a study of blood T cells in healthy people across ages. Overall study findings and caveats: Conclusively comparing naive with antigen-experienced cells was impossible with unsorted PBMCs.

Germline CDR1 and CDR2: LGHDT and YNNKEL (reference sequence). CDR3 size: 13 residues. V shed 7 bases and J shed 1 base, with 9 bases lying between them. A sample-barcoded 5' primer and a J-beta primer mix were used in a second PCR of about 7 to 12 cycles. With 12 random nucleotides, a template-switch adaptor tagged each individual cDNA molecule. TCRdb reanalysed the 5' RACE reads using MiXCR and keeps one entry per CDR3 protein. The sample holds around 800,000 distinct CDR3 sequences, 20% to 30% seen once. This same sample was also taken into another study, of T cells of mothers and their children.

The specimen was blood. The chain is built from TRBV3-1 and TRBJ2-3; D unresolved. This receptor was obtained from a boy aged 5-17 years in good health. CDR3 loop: CASTRTGTDTQYF. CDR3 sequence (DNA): TGTGCCAGCACCCGTACGGGCACAGATACGCAGTATTTT.